The sequence of this T cell receptor beta chain was determined in a study of blood T cells in healthy people across ages (dated by TCRdb to about 2015). Regarding the study in general: In model experiments, template switching captured about one uniquely barcoded TCR beta cDNA molecule for every two T cells. The study measured age-related changes in TCR beta repertoire diversity using deep sequencing normalized with unique cDNA molecular identifiers. The donors were split into four age groups: young (average about 16 years), middle-aged (more than 35), aged (approximately 59) and long-lived (82). Two additional independent replicas of 1 million unique cDNA reads from the same blood draw were analyzed for two donors (one aged 18 to 29 and one aged 80 or older). To avoid experimental bias, donors of different ages were spread randomly across the sequencing lanes.

Libraries were prepared through 5' RACE. Sequencing was carried out with an Illumina HiSeq 2500. A second PCR of about 6 to 12 cycles was run with a J-beta primer mix and a sample-barcoded 5' primer. Each TCR beta cDNA molecule received a unique molecular identifier from a template-switch 5' adaptor carrying 12 random nucleotides. Each sample yielded at least 3 million CDR3-containing paired-end reads. First-strand cDNA was synthesized from all RNA with the Mint cDNA synthesis kit, primed by a TRBC-specific oligonucleotide. Following uracil-DNA glycosylase treatment, all cDNA underwent a first 18-cycle PCR with the universal primers M1SS and BC2_uni_R. As for the original processing: For normalization, 1 million high-quality reads, each with a distinct molecular identifier, were randomly selected from each sample. Instead of being binned into consensus sequences, reads that shared molecular identifiers were thrown out. MiTCR, with a Q25 quality threshold and the strictest error-elimination algorithm, was used for CDR3 identification, clonotype clustering and error correction. A nonparametric unseen species model with Euler transformation was used to estimate a lower bound on total TCR beta diversity. TCRdb reanalyzed the raw reads on its own, using fastp at Q25 for trimming and MiXCR for clone calling, and kept in-frame beta chains. Each entry is one CDR3 protein sequence, shown with its most common DNA and genes. The V and J calls, along with clone size, are taken from TCRdb and not from the paper's own processing. The sample table contains 1.4 million to 1.5 million distinct CDR3 sequences; only one count was recorded for around 39% of them. The ten largest make up 7.9% of the sample.

The 40 or so donors, aged 6 to 90 years, were systemically healthy Caucasian individuals from Russia. Each donor gave about 9.2 milliliters of peripheral blood, drawn into EDTA-treated Vacutainer tubes. Ficoll-Paque density-gradient centrifugation was used to isolate PBMCs, with at least 6 million per sample. Trizol reagent was used to extract total RNA from the PBMCs, yielding at least 5.5 micrograms per sample. The percentages of naive CD45RAhigh/CD27high T cells were determined by flow cytometry on a PBMC aliquot from every donor. The CDR3 has 13 amino acids, counting the end cysteine and phenylalanine. CDR3 DNA only is kept here, 39 bases in frame from base 1. V loses 3 bases, J loses 4 bases, and the germline ends lie 6 bases apart. According to the germline V gene (reference sequence), CDR1 reads PRHDT and CDR2 reads FYEKMQ. Study-level results and caveats: Because the CMV infection status of the donors was unknown, age-related changes in expanded clonotypes may potentially have been confounded. Bulk unsorted PBMC profiling prevented conclusive comparison of naive and antigen-experienced compartments. Compared with the aged group, more naive CD4+ T cells, fewer expanded clones and increased TCR diversity were shown by the long-lived group, suggesting age selection. Estimates of total diversity from one million sequenced T cells were regarded as lower bounds and underestimates. Observed TCR beta diversity per million T cells fell roughly linearly with age, and a significant reduction was already apparent by age approximately 41. There was a strong correlation between observed TCR beta diversity and the percentage of naive T cells measured by flow cytometry.

This clonotype was seen once. Its antigen is unknown. The input lacks base qualities; no much larger clone sits a single base away. The TCR sequence derives from a woman between 18 and 30 years old in good health. The chain is assembled from TRBV13 and TRBJ2-2, with no D gene named confidently. The source material was blood. The sequenced DNA is TGTGCCAGCAGCTTTTACGGCACCGGGGAGCTGTTTTTT. It translates to CASSFYGTGELFF.